There are a few counts of the clone carrying this T cell receptor (beta chain). The CDR3 sequence is 18 residues long. Germline V gene sequence: CDR1 ENHRY, CDR2 SYGVKD. Trimming shortened V by 6 bases and J by 0 bases, and 24 bases separated the two germline ends. These data come from a study of beta chain features in type 1 diabetes. Every isolated RNA sample was fully reverse transcribed, so sequencing captured expressed TCRB transcripts. The repertoire was sequenced with immunoSEQ multiplex PCR; TCRdb's copy has only in-frame clones and lacks some. The data contain more than 140,000 clones, 9.7% of them singletons.

The chain uses TRBV10-3 and TRBJ2-7; D may be TRBD1 (6 bases). Sequencing input: central memory CD4+ T cells from blood. The TCR was taken from a woman aged 40 to 50 in good health. CDR3: CAISSPLGRTVSSYEQYF. CDR3 sequence (DNA): TGTGCCATCAGCTCCCCCTTGGGTCGGACAGTGAGCTCCTACGAGCAGTACTTC.